This note documents a single TCR beta chain sequence. Amplification of TCR beta CDR3 regions was performed using RNA transcripts as template. HTBI primers were the set used in a first-round RT-PCR of the TCR CDR3. Each CDR3 protein is one row after TCRdb ran MiXCR on the multiplex PCR reads. The sample includes hundreds of thousands of distinct CDR3 sequences, more than 30% seen only once; the top ten take over 8%. V gave up 4 bases and J gave up 2 bases, with 6 bases separating them. The CDR3 has 11 amino acids. CDR1 SQVTM and CDR2 ANQGSEA come from the germline V gene. This specimen comes from a study of T cells in Graves' hyperthyroidism and ophthalmopathy.

The V gene is TRBV29-1, the J gene TRBJ2-7; D uncertain. Material: blood. The source of this sequence is a man between 18 and 29 years old with Graves' hyperthyroidism. This CDR3 reads CSVGSPYEQYF. The CDR3 nucleotides are TGCAGCGTTGGGAGCCCCTACGAGCAGTACTTC.